This record looks at one T cell receptor (beta chain) sequence and its context. Methods used by the authors: For nucleated cells, counts were estimated from reference gene primer amplification. Clones were read by immunoSEQ multiplex PCR, and TCRdb kept only the in-frame ones, dropping some. V, J and clone size are taken as reported in that table, and D and trimming were inferred from the DNA itself. The sample consists of more than 100,000 clones, 86% of them appearing once. CDR1 is MGHRA and CDR2 is YSYEKL in the germline V gene. The ends were cut back, 0 bases at V and 0 bases at J, with 12 bases in the middle. CDR3 length: 17 amino acids. The data belong to a study of blood T cell repertoires in COVID-19. Study background: Spain, Italy and the United States supplied samples that represented acute and convalescent COVID-19. T cells, B-cell-depleted T cells, or PBMCs provided the cDNA or gDNA that served as material.

Sequencing was done on a sample of peripheral blood. V gene TRBV4-1 combines with J gene TRBJ1-5; the D is unclear. This receptor was identified in a man aged 35-49 years with acute or convalescent COVID-19. For the CDR3, the DNA is TGCGCCAGCAGCCAAGATGGGCCACCATATAGCAATCAGCCCCAGCATTTT. Protein sequence: CASSQDGPPYSNQPQHF.